The present T cell receptor beta chain was sequenced within a study of cytomegalovirus exposure and HLA in healthy donors. Notes on the study in general: Despite most TCR sequences being rare, some public TCRs occurred in many donors. Later analysis identified several of the most significant clusters that appeared linked to common viral pathogens. Reported results showed that the classifier diagnosed cytomegalovirus status with high specificity and sensitivity.

PCR amplification relied on 60 Vbeta primers (plus 13 Jbeta primers). Only in-frame clones appear in the TCRdb table, and some are missing; sequencing was by immunoSEQ multiplex PCR. The table has about 120,000 clones, around 86% seen once; the top ten hold about 1.7%. Germline CDR1 reads SEHNR; CDR2 reads FQNEAQ (reference sequence). V trimming: 4 bases; J trimming: 7 bases; junction bases outside the gene matches: 6. The CDR3 runs 14 residues. Worth noting for this clone: Its antigen remains unidentified.

This TCR was recovered from a middle-aged man in good health and CMV-seronegative. The sequenced material came from PBMCs. This chain uses TRBV7-9 with TRBJ1-5; 8 nucleotides line up with TRBD1. The chain's CDR3 is CASSSGQGWQPQHF. CDR3 coding DNA: TGTGCCAGCAGCTCCGGACAGGGTTGGCAGCCCCAGCATTTT.